The entry below gives a single TCR beta chain sequence along with its context. Its specificity is not known. Using immunoSEQ multiplex PCR, the repertoire was profiled, and TCRdb retains in-frame clones only, with some absent. The sample comprises around 22,000 clones, roughly 84% of which are singletons, and over 0.55% rests with the top ten. This entry comes from a study of CD4 T cell repertoires in COVID-19. Study-level results: SARS-CoV and/or HKU1 spike cultures shared between roughly 7 and 28% of SARS-CoV-2 clonotypes.

The CDR3 loop spans 14 amino acids. CDR1 and CDR2 (germline): SNHLY, FYNNEI. The junction had 5 bases not matched to a gene; V was cut back by 4 bases and J by 5 bases. The memory T cells were sequenced right after ex vivo isolation, without culture. This chain joins TRBV2 and TRBJ2-5; 9 bases agree with TRBD1. The sequence derives from a human donor who had COVID-19. The specimen was central memory CD4+ T cells from blood, collected before the COVID-19 pandemic. The CDR3 region is CASSGRDRAETQYF. CDR3 in DNA: TGTGCCAGCAGTGGTAGGGACAGGGCTGAGACCCAGTACTTC.